This T cell receptor (beta chain) appears in the sequencing data of a study of pediatric ulcerative colitis. As regards this clone: What it binds is not known.

Study conclusions and caveats: Compared with controls, ulcerative colitis showed greater blood-rectum clone sharing.

Sequencing depth was up to 500,000 reads per sample. The data were produced by immunoSEQ multiplex PCR, yet TCRdb's version contains in-frame clones alone and is incomplete. The sample consists of some 11,000 clones, around 82% of them appearing once. During colonoscopy, one to two rectal pinch biopsies were collected. The germline gives CDR1 SGHNT, CDR2 YENEEA. Trimming shortened V by 6 bases and J by 4 bases, and 16 bases separated the two germline ends. The CDR3 totals 15 residues. Source material: gut tissue. The V call is TRBV11-3, the J call TRBJ2-1; D tentatively reads TRBD1 or TRBD2 (5 bases each). The receptor was derived from a girl aged 5 to 17 who was a control in a study of pediatric ulcerative colitis. The CDR3 protein is CASSSRDGGYNEQFF. The CDR3 DNA reads TGTGCCAGCAGTAGCCGGGACGGCGGTTACAATGAGCAGTTCTTC. The variable domain in full, completed from reference TRBV11-3 and TRBJ2-1, reads EAGVVQSPRYKIIEKKQPVAFWCNPISGHNTLYWYLQNLGQGPELLIRYENEEAVDDSQLPKDRFSAERLKGVDSTLKIQPAELGDSAVYLCASSSRDGGYNEQFFGPGTRLTVL.